Below, 29 T cell receptor beta chains from the same sample are listed, as sequenced in a study of early T cells in non-severe SARS-CoV-2 infection. TCRdb analysed the 5' RACE reads with MiXCR anew, one entry per CDR3 protein. The sample holds roughly 28,000 distinct CDR3 sequences; around 5.3% are singletons and the top ten take roughly 2.5%. The specimen sequenced was whole blood. These TCRs come from an adult who was a healthcare worker with PCR-confirmed SARS-CoV-2 infection or an uninfected control (not recorded which).

This clonotype occurred many times. The J gene is TRBJ2-2, the V gene TRBV6-5, with D possibly being TRBD1 (6 bases). This CDR3 has 17 residues. Trimming stripped 1 base from V and 3 bases from J, with 15 bases between. Germline V gives CDR1 MNHEY, CDR2 SVGAGI. The CDR3 loop is CASSYWWAGVDTGELFF. The CDR3 DNA reads as TGTGCCAGCAGTTACTGGTGGGCAGGGGTGGACACCGGGGAGCTGTTTTTT.

This clonotype occurred many times. The chain uses TRBV7-9 and TRBJ2-3, with 8 nucleotides matching TRBD1. The CDR3 is made up of 16 amino acids. Germline V gene data show CDR1 as SEHNR and CDR2 as FQNEAQ (reference sequence). V gave up 4 bases and J gave up 0 bases; unmatched junction bases: 6. The CDR3 region has the DNA TGTGCCAGCAGCTGGGGACAGGAGACTAGCACAGATACGCAGTATTTT. The encoded protein is CASSWGQETSTDTQYF.

This clonotype was counted many times. The genes are TRBV15 and TRBJ1-5; D remains unclear. Per germline, CDR1 LNHNV and CDR2 YYDKDF (reference sequence). The CDR3 contains 13 residues. V lost 1 base and J 0 bases, leaving 1 base between the germline ends. The CDR3 is CATSRASNQPQHF. CDR3 sequence (DNA): TGTGCCACCAGCAGAGCTAGCAATCAGCCCCAGCATTTT.

This clonotype has only a few counts. J is TRBJ2-3 and V is TRBV9, with D uncertain. V lost 0 bases, J lost 5 bases, and 16 bases lay in between. This CDR3 has 16 residues. Germline CDR1 reads SGDLS; CDR2 reads YYNGEE. The DNA for the CDR3 is TGTGCCAGCAGCGTAGCCCCTGTAGGGAAAGGAGATACGCAGTATTTT. Translation gives CASSVAPVGKGDTQYF.

There are many counts of this clonotype. The chain combines TRBV11-2 with TRBJ2-7; TRBD1 matches at 7 bases. The CDR3 is 13 amino acids. The germline V gene encodes CDR1 SGHAT and CDR2 FQNNGV. Losses at the gene ends were 5 bases for V and 7 bases for J; bases not matched to a gene: 8. Here the CDR3 DNA reads TGTGCCAGCAGCCTTCAGGGGACAGCAGAGCAGTACTTC. Translating it yields CASSLQGTAEQYF. The full variable domain, rest sourced from reference TRBV11-2 and TRBJ2-7, is EAGVAQSPRYKIIEKRQSVAFWCNPISGHATLYWYQQILGQGPKLLIQFQNNGVVDDSQLPKDRFSAERLKGVDSTLKIQPAKLEDSAVYLCASSLQGTAEQYFGPGTRLTVT.

This clonotype was seen a few times. J is TRBJ2-2 and V is TRBV28, with TRBD2 matching over 7 bases. This CDR3 has 15 amino acids. V trimming: 6 bases; J trimming: 5 bases; junction bases outside the gene matches: 9. Germline CDR1 is MDHEN and CDR2 is SYDVKM. The CDR3 spells CASSSPGLQTGELFF. The CDR3 region has the DNA TGTGCCAGCAGCTCTCCGGGACTACAAACCGGGGAGCTGTTTTTT.

This clonotype came up a few times. The gene calls are TRBV5-6 and TRBJ2-7; 11 nucleotides line up with TRBD1. Germline V gives CDR1 SGHDT, CDR2 YYEEEE. This CDR3 spans 16 amino acids. Germline trimming cut 6 bases from V and 2 bases from J; bases unmatched to any gene: 10. CDR3: CASTPPGGQGAYEQYF. Written as DNA, the CDR3 is TGTGCCAGCACCCCCCCGGGGGGACAGGGGGCCTACGAGCAGTACTTC. The whole variable domain, remainder taken from reference TRBV5-6 and TRBJ2-7, is DAGVTQSPTHLIKTRGQQVTLRCSPKSGHDTVSWYQQALGQGPQFIFQYYEEEERQRGNFPDRFSGHQFPNYSSELNVNALLLGDSALYLCASTPPGGQGAYEQYFGPGTRLTVT.

This clonotype was picked up many times. The chain combines TRBV19 with TRBJ2-4; perhaps TRBD1 as D (6 bases). Deletions cut 5 bases from V and 4 bases from J, with 33 bases between. There are 21 residues in the CDR3. Germline CDR1 LNHDA, CDR2 SQIVND (reference sequence). CDR3 coding DNA: TGTGCCAGTAGTCCCGATGCCGGGACACGGGAATCTCCTAGCACTAAAAACATTCAGTACTTC. Amino acids: CASSPDAGTRESPSTKNIQYF.

This clonotype showed up many times. This chain connects TRBV2 to TRBJ2-7; possibly TRBD1 for D (6 bases). CDR3 length: 13 amino acids. The ends were cut back, 7 bases at V and 0 bases at J, with 10 bases in the middle. Germline CDR1 SNHLY, CDR2 FYNNEI. In DNA form, the CDR3 reads TGTGCCAGCACTTCACAGGGCTCCTACGAGCAGTACTTC. This gives the protein CASTSQGSYEQYF.

The rearrangement joins TRBV12-3 or TRBV12-4 to TRBJ2-3; no definite D call. This CDR3 has 14 amino acids. Trimming stripped 6 bases from V and 2 bases from J, with 12 bases between. CDR3 region: CASRPMTDTDTQYF. In DNA, the CDR3 is TGTGCCAGCAGACCGATGACCGACACAGATACGCAGTATTTT.

This clonotype was counted ten times or more. J is TRBJ1-2 and V is TRBV27, with TRBD1 matching over 8 bases. Germline assignment: CDR1 MNHEY and CDR2 SMNVEV (reference sequence). V lost 5 bases and J lost 3; bases outside the gene matches: 8. The CDR3 has 15 amino acids. Here the CDR3 reads CASSARQGLDYGYTF. The CDR3 DNA sequence: TGTGCCAGCAGTGCAAGACAGGGGTTAGACTATGGCTACACCTTC.

This clonotype has ten or more counts. The chain recombines TRBV7-8 with TRBJ2-3, with D uncertain. With 3 bases removed from V and 4 bases from J, the gap between germline ends came to 17 bases. Germline V gives CDR1 SGHVS, CDR2 FQNEAQ. CDR3 length equals 16 residues. CDR3 sequence: CASSFSGGVDSDTQYF. The DNA for the CDR3 is TGTGCCAGCAGCTTCTCCGGTGGGGTCGACTCAGATACGCAGTATTTT.

As to this clonotype: A much larger clone lies one base from this, so it may be a read error. The chain links TRBV7-3 to TRBJ1-3; 7 bases are shared with TRBD1. The germline V gene encodes CDR1 SGHTA and CDR2 FQGTGA. V dropped 5 bases and J dropped 4; count of bases not matched to a gene: 11. The CDR3 spans 16 residues. The CDR3 spells CASSLNPRGWGNTIYF. CDR3 coding DNA: TGTGCCAGCAGCCTCAACCCCAGGGGGTGGGGAAACACCATATATTTT.

This clonotype was recorded many times. The chain couples TRBV5-4 to TRBJ2-1; no definite D call. Germline V gene lookup returns CDR1 SGHNT and CDR2 YYREEE (reference sequence). Deletions cut 0 bases from V and 6 bases from J, with 7 bases between. The CDR3 is 13 residues long. The CDR3 region has the DNA TGTGCCAGCAGCTTGGTTGCCGTCAATGAGCAGTTCTTC. This codes for CASSLVAVNEQFF.

This clonotype was found many times. The chain uses TRBV2 and TRBJ1-6; TRBD1 matches at 10 bases. CDR1 is SNHLY and CDR2 is FYNNEI in the germline V gene. Germline trimming cut 3 bases from V and 2 bases from J; bases unmatched to any gene: 7. The CDR3 has 18 residues. The CDR3 DNA reads as TGTGCCAGCAGTGAGAAGACAGGGGGCATCACCTATAATTCACCCCTCCACTTT. Amino acids: CASSEKTGGITYNSPLHF. Based on the CDR3 plus reference TRBV2 and TRBJ1-6, the full variable domain is EPEVTQTPSHQVTQMGQEVILRCVPISNHLYFYWYRQILGQKVEFLVSFYNNEISEKSEIFDDQFSVERPDGSNFTLKIRSTKLEDSAMYFCASSEKTGGITYNSPLHFGNGTRLTVT.

There are many counts of this clonotype. The chain combines TRBV18 with TRBJ2-7; tentatively, D is TRBD2 (5 bases). CDR3 size: 17 residues. The germline V gene encodes CDR1 KGHSH and CDR2 LQKENI. With 6 bases removed from V and 1 base from J, the gap between germline ends came to 22 bases. For the CDR3, the DNA is TGTGCCAGCTCTCCCACCATTAGGGCGGGCGTTTCCTACGAGCAGTACTTC. This translates into CASSPTIRAGVSYEQYF.

This clonotype was found many times. This sequence joins TRBV6-5 and TRBJ1-1, with 11 bases matching TRBD1. Germline CDR1 is MNHEY and CDR2 is SVGAGI. The CDR3 runs 12 residues. V trimming: 2 bases; J trimming: 10 bases; junction bases outside the gene matches: 0. The CDR3: CASSYGTGGAFF. As DNA, the CDR3 is TGTGCCAGCAGTTACGGGACAGGGGGAGCTTTCTTT.

The table lists this clonotype with a few counts. The chain has TRBV11-3 and TRBJ1-1; no clear D. Deletions cut 0 bases from V and 1 base from J, with 6 bases between. The CDR3 totals 14 residues. Germline CDR1 SGHNT, CDR2 YENEEA. DNA of the CDR3: TGTGCCAGCAGCTTAGATTTACCGAACACTGAAGCTTTCTTT. Amino acids: CASSLDLPNTEAFF.

This clonotype was recorded a few times. CDR3 sequence: CASGTGQGGYEQYF. CDR3 DNA sequence: TGTGCCAGCGGAACTGGACAGGGTGGCTACGAGCAGTACTTC. J is TRBJ2-7 and V is TRBV27, with 8 bases fitting TRBD1. The CDR3 totals 14 residues. Germline V CDR1 and CDR2: MNHEY, SMNVEV (reference sequence). J lost 3 bases, V lost 8 bases, and 9 bases had no gene match.

The chain employs TRBV20-1 and TRBJ2-5, with TRBD2 matching 12 bases. V shed 3 bases and J 5 bases; nucleotides not matched to a gene: 7. CDR1 is DFQATT, CDR2 SNEGSKA, per germline (reference sequence). CDR3 length: 15 amino acids. The CDR3 here is CSASTPSGRVETQYF. CDR3 nucleotides: TGCAGTGCTAGTACCCCTAGCGGGAGGGTGGAGACCCAGTACTTC.

This clonotype has only a few counts. J is TRBJ1-1 and V is TRBV9; a weak D match, TRBD1 (6 bases). CDR3 length: 15 residues. The germline V and J ends were trimmed by 4 bases and 4 bases, with 17 bases remaining between them. Germline CDR1 SGDLS, CDR2 YYNGEE. The CDR3 bases are TGTGCCAGCAGCCCCCAAGGCAGGGGAGGCACTGAAGCTTTCTTT. The encoded protein is CASSPQGRGGTEAFF.

This clonotype came up a few times. The chain joins TRBV2 to TRBJ2-5; D is uncertain. Per germline, CDR1 SNHLY and CDR2 FYNNEI. Trimming pared 2 bases from V and 5 bases from J, leaving 6 bases between. This CDR3 is 12 amino acids long. The CDR3, as DNA: TGTGCCAGCAGTGAACGGATGGAGACCCAGTACTTC. It yields the protein CASSERMETQYF. The full variable domain, with the rest looked up from reference TRBV2 and TRBJ2-5, is EPEVTQTPSHQVTQMGQEVILRCVPISNHLYFYWYRQILGQKVEFLVSFYNNEISEKSEIFDDQFSVERPDGSNFTLKIRSTKLEDSAMYFCASSERMETQYFGPGTRLLVL.

This clonotype was counted many times. The chain uses TRBV20-1 and TRBJ2-7; 7 nucleotides agree with TRBD1. Losses at the gene ends were 5 bases for V and 5 bases for J; bases not matched to a gene: 6. The CDR3 is 12 residues long. Germline lookup yields CDR1 DFQATT and CDR2 SNEGSKA (reference sequence). CDR3 bases: TGCAGTGCTGCGACAGGGAAGAACGAGCAGTACTTC. As protein: CSAATGKNEQYF.

This clonotype was seen many times. The chain couples TRBV5-1 to TRBJ2-1, with 9 bases lining up with TRBD2. The CDR3 has 16 residues. The V gene's germline CDR1 is SGHRS and CDR2 YFSETQ. Trimming cost V 2 bases and J 6 bases; bases outside gene matches: 9. In nucleotides, the CDR3 is TGCGCCAGCAGCTTTGGTAGCGGGGGTTCTCTCAATGAGCAGTTCTTC. It encodes CASSFGSGGSLNEQFF.

This clonotype was counted between two and nine times. V gene TRBV27 combines with J gene TRBJ2-1; a weak D match, TRBD2 (5 bases). CDR3 length equals 15 residues. Germline assignment: CDR1 MNHEY and CDR2 SMNVEV (reference sequence). Trimming took off 4 bases at V and 9 bases at J, with 19 bases between the two ends. This CDR3 is CASSSSWVPPGEQFF. As DNA, the CDR3 is TGTGCCAGCAGTTCTAGCTGGGTCCCTCCGGGTGAGCAGTTCTTC.

In this sample, this clonotype turned up many times. The chain couples TRBV5-1 to TRBJ2-3; TRBD2 is a possible D gene (5 bases). CDR3 length: 13 residues. Deletions cut 4 bases from V and 2 bases from J, with 8 bases between. Germline assignment: CDR1 SGHRS and CDR2 YFSETQ. CDR3 DNA sequence: TGCGCCAGCAGCCTCGACTACACAGATACGCAGTATTTT. Protein product: CASSLDYTDTQYF.

This clonotype was recorded at least ten times. The chain has TRBV9 and TRBJ2-2; the match to TRBD2 covers 12 bases. Germline V gene lookup returns CDR1 SGDLS and CDR2 YYNGEE. V shed 2 bases, J shed 1 base, and the junction held 6 bases outside the gene matches. The CDR3 is 18 amino acids. CDR3 region: CASSVGLAGTVNTGELFF. The CDR3 region has the DNA TGTGCCAGCAGCGTTGGACTAGCGGGGACCGTGAACACCGGGGAGCTGTTTTTT. Drawing the rest from reference TRBV9 and TRBJ2-2, the complete variable domain is DSGVTQTPKHLITATGQRVTLRCSPRSGDLSVYWYQQSLDQGLQFLIQYYNGEERAKGNILERFSAQQFPDLHSELNLSSLELGDSALYFCASSVGLAGTVNTGELFFGEGSRLTVL.

This clonotype occurred many times. The V and J genes are TRBV7-9 and TRBJ2-5; tentatively, D is TRBD1 (6 bases). The V gene lost 9 bases and the J gene lost 5 bases, with 19 bases spanning the gap. The CDR3 is 14 amino acids. The germline gives CDR1 SEHNR, CDR2 FQNEAQ (reference sequence). In nucleotides, the CDR3 is TGTGCCAGTCGGACGGCCCAGCAGGGGGAGACCCAGTACTTC. Protein product: CASRTAQQGETQYF.

This clonotype was seen a few times. V is TRBV28 and J is TRBJ2-2, with D possibly TRBD1 on 5 matching bases. The CDR3 is 18 residues long. V lost 4 bases, J lost 7 bases, and 25 bases lay in between. Per germline, CDR1 MDHEN and CDR2 SYDVKM. This CDR3 reads CASSSPMGRISFHGELFF. CDR3 nucleotides: TGTGCCAGCAGTTCACCTATGGGGCGGATAAGTTTCCACGGGGAGCTGTTTTTT.